This T cell receptor (beta chain) originates from a study of T cells in Graves' hyperthyroidism and ophthalmopathy. TCR beta CDR3 regions were amplified from RNA transcripts. Researchers ran a first-round RT-PCR on the TCR CDR3 using the HTBI primer set. TCRdb re-called the multiplex PCR reads with MiXCR, one entry per CDR3 protein. The sample has about 640,000 distinct CDR3 sequences; about 20% are singletons. The germline V and J ends were trimmed by 6 bases and 2 bases, with 13 bases remaining between them. The length of the CDR3 is 14 residues. Germline V CDR1 and CDR2: MNHNS, SASEGT. This sequence originates from a man aged 30 to 45 with Graves' ophthalmopathy. This chain links TRBV6-1 with TRBJ1-1; D gene unclear. The sample comprised blood. The CDR3 region is CASSRGPSNTEAFF. CDR3 in DNA: TGTGCCAGCAGCCGCGGACCGTCTAACACTGAAGCTTTCTTT.